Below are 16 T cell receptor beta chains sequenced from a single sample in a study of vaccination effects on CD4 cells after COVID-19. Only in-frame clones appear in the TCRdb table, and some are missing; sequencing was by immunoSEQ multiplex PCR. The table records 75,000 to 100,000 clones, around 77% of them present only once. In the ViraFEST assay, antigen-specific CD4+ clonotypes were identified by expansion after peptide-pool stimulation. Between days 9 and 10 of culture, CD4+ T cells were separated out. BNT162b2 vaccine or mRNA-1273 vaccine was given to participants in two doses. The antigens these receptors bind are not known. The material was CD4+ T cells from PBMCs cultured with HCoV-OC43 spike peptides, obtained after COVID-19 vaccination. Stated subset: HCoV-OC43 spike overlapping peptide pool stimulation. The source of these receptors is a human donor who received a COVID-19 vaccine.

The CDR3 region has the DNA TGCGCCAGCAGCCCACAGGGGACGGGGGACACTGAAGCTTTCTTT. Amino acid sequence: CASSPQGTGDTEAFF. The chain employs TRBV4-1 and TRBJ1-1; 7 bases are shared with TRBD1. With 4 bases clipped from V and 3 bases from J, the junction kept 8 bases outside the gene matches. Looked up from germline, CDR1 is MGHRA and CDR2 is YSYEKL. The CDR3 spans 15 residues.

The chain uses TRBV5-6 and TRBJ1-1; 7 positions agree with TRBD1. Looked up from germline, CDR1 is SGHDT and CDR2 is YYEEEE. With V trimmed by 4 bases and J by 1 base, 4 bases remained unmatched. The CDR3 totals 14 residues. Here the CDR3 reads CASSLQGGNTEAFF. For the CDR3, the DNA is TGTGCCAGCAGCCTGCAGGGGGGGAACACTGAAGCTTTCTTT.

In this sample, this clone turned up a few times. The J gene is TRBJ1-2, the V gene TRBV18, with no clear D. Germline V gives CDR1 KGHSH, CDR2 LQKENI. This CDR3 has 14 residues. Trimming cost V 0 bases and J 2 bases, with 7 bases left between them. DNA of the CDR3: TGTGCCAGCTCACCACCGTCGGCCAACTATGGCTACACCTTC. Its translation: CASSPPSANYGYTF. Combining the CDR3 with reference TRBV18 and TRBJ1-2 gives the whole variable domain NAGVMQNPRHLVRRRGQEARLRCSPMKGHSHVYWYRQLPEEGLKFMVYLQKENIIDESGMPKERFSAEFPKEGPSILRIQQVVRGDSAAYFCASSPPSANYGYTFGSGTRLTVV.

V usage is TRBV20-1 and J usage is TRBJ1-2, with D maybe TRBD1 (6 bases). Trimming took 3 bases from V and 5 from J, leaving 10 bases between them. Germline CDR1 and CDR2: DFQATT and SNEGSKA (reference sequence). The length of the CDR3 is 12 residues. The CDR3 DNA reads TGCAGTGCTAGTCGAGGGGGTTATGGCTACACCTTC. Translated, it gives CSASRGGYGYTF.

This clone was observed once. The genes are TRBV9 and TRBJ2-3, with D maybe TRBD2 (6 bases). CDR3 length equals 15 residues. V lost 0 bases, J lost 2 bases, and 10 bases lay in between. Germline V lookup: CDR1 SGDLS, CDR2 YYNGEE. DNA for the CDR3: TGTGCCAGCAGCGTAGGTGCGGGGCTCACAGATACGCAGTATTTT. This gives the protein CASSVGAGLTDTQYF. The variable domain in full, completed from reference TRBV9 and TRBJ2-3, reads DSGVTQTPKHLITATGQRVTLRCSPRSGDLSVYWYQQSLDQGLQFLIQYYNGEERAKGNILERFSAQQFPDLHSELNLSSLELGDSALYFCASSVGAGLTDTQYFGPGTRLTVL.

This CDR3 reads CASSQGLDNEQFF. In DNA, the CDR3 is TGTGCCAGCAGCCAAGGACTAGACAATGAGCAGTTCTTC. The chain couples TRBV3-1 (or the pseudogene TRBV3-2) to TRBJ2-1, with D tentatively TRBD2 (6 bases). This CDR3 spans 13 amino acids. V gave up 1 base and J gave up 5 bases, with 6 bases separating them. Germline values: CDR1 LGHDT, CDR2 YNNKEL (reference sequence).

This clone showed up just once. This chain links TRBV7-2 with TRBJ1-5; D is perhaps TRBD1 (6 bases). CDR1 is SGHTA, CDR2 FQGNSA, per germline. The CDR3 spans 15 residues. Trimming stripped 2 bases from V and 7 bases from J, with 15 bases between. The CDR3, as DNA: TGTGCCAGCAGCTTATCATCAGGGGTGGGACAGCCCCAGCATTTT. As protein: CASSLSSGVGQPQHF.

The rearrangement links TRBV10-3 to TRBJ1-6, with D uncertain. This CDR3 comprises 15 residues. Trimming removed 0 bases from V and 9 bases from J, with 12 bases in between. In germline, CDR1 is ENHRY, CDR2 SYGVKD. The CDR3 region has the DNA TGTGCCATCAGTGAGTCGACCGGGGTTAGTTCACCCCTCCACTTT. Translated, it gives CAISESTGVSSPLHF.

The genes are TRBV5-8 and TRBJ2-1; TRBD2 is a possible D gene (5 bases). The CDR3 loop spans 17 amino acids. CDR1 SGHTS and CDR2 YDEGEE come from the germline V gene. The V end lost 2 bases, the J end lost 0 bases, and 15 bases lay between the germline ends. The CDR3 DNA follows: TGTGCCAGCAGCTTACTAGTGCTACTTAGCTCCTACAATGAGCAGTTCTTC. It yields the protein CASSLLVLLSSYNEQFF.

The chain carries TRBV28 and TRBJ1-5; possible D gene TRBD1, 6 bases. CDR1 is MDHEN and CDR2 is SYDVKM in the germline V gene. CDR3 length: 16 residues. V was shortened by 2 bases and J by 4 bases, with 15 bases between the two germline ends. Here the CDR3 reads CASSLAPAGANQPQHF. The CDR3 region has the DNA TGTGCCAGCAGTTTAGCCCCAGCAGGGGCTAATCAGCCCCAGCATTTT.

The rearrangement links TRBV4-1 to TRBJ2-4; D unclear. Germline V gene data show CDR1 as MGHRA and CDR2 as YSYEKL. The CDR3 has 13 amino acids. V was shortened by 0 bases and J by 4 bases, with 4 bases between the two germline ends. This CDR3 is CASSQEVKNIQYF. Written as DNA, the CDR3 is TGCGCCAGCAGCCAAGAAGTAAAAAACATTCAGTACTTC.

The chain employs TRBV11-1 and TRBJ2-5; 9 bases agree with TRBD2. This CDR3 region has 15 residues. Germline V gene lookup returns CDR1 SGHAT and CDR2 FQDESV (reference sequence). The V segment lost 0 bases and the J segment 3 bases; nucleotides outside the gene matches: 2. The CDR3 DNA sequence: TGTGCCAGCAGCTTAGCTAGACTAGCGGAAGAGACCCAGTACTTC. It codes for CASSLARLAEETQYF. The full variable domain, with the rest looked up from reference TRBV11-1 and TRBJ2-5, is EAEVAQSPRYKITEKSQAVAFWCDPISGHATLYWYRQILGQGPELLVQFQDESVVDDSQLPKDRFSAERLKGVDSTLKIQPAELGDSAMYLCASSLARLAEETQYFGPGTRLLVL.

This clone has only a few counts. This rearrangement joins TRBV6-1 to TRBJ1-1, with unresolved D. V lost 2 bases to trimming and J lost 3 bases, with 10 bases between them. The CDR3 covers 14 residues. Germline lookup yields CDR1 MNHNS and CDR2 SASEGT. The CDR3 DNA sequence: TGTGCCAGCAGTGAAATTGGACGGGACACTGAAGCTTTCTTT. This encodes CASSEIGRDTEAFF.

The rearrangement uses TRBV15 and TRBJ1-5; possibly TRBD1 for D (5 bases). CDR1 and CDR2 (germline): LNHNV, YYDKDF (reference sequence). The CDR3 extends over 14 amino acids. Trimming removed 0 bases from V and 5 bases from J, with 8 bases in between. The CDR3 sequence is CATSRERGYQPQHF. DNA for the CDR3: TGTGCCACCAGCAGAGAGCGGGGCTATCAGCCCCAGCATTTT.

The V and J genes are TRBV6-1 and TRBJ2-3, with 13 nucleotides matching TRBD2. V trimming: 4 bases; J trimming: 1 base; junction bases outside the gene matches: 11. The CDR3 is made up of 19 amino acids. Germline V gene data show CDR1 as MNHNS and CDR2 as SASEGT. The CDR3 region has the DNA TGTGCCAGCAGTGCGGGGAGACTAGCGGGGGGTAGGGGCACAGATACGCAGTATTTT. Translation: CASSAGRLAGGRGTDTQYF.

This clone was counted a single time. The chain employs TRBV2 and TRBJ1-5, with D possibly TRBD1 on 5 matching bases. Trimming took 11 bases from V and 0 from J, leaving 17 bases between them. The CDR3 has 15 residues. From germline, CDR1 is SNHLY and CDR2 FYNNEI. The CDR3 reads CAGGVGANSNQPQHF. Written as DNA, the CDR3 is TGTGCCGGAGGCGTTGGGGCTAATAGCAATCAGCCCCAGCATTTT. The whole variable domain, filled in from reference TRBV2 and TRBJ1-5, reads EPEVTQTPSHQVTQMGQEVILRCVPISNHLYFYWYRQILGQKVEFLVSFYNNEISEKSEIFDDQFSVERPDGSNFTLKIRSTKLEDSAMYFCAGGVGANSNQPQHFGDGTRLSIL.